A single sample gave rise to the 24 T cell receptor beta chains below, sequenced in a study of vaccination and CD4 T cells after COVID-19. Indicated treatment: approximately nine-day PBMC culture with coronavirus spike peptide pools or control peptides (ViraFEST assay). No antigen has been identified for these receptors. Once obtained from cultured CD4+ T cells, the DNA was sequenced using the Oncomine TCR Beta short-read assay. MiXCR, applied by TCRdb to the PCR reads, yields one record per CDR3 protein. The repertoire has around 12,000 distinct CDR3 sequences, 70% to 80% of them found once; the top ten carry 20% to 30%. Sequences were obtained from CD4+ T cells from blood, cultured in vitro. All receptors derive from a human donor who had recovered from COVID-19.

The genes are TRBV7-7 and TRBJ2-2; TRBD1 matches 9 bases. The germline gives CDR1 SSHAT, CDR2 FNYEAQ (reference sequence). This CDR3 region has 14 residues. V trimming: 5 bases; J trimming: 6 bases; junction bases outside the gene matches: 4. The CDR3 reads CASSTDRGAGELFF. The CDR3 DNA reads TGTGCCAGCAGCACAGACAGGGGGGCCGGGGAGCTGTTTTTT.

The DNA of the CDR3 is TGTGCCACCAGCAGAGATCGGAGCGGCAATCAGCCCCAGCATTTT. Translated, it gives CATSRDRSGNQPQHF. This chain links TRBV15 with TRBJ1-5; D is uncertain. Between the trimmed V and J ends, which lost 0 bases and 2 bases, there was a span of 8 bases. Germline V CDR1 and CDR2: LNHNV, YYDKDF (reference sequence). The CDR3 consists of 15 residues.

The rearrangement links TRBV24-1 to TRBJ2-3; D may be TRBD1 or TRBD2 (5 bases each). Germline V gives CDR1 KGHDR, CDR2 SFDVKD. The V and J ends lost 0 bases and 0 bases respectively, with 6 bases between them. The CDR3 runs to 15 residues. The CDR3: CATSDLWDSTDTQYF. Written as DNA, the CDR3 is TGTGCCACCAGTGATTTGTGGGACAGCACAGATACGCAGTATTTT.

V usage is TRBV6-1 and J usage is TRBJ1-6; D uncertain. Trimming left V 6 bases short and J 8 bases short, with 11 bases between. The CDR3 consists of 13 residues. The germline V gene encodes CDR1 MNHNS and CDR2 SASEGT. The chain's CDR3 is CASRGRSDSPLHF. The CDR3 DNA sequence: TGTGCCAGCAGAGGACGGTCGGATTCACCCCTCCACTTT.

The chain is built from TRBV7-2 and TRBJ2-5; D remains unclear. There are 11 residues in the CDR3. The V and J ends lost 5 bases and 7 bases respectively, with 8 bases between them. Germline values: CDR1 SGHTA, CDR2 FQGNSA. In nucleotides, the CDR3 is TGTGCCAGCAGCCCGTTAGGGACCCAGTACTTC. Protein sequence: CASSPLGTQYF.

This chain uses TRBV20-1 with TRBJ1-1, with D unclear. Germline values: CDR1 DFQATT, CDR2 SNEGSKA (reference sequence). The CDR3 has 14 residues. Trimming cost V 5 bases and J 1 base, with 14 bases left between them. The chain's CDR3 is CSAAPGAGNTEAFF. CDR3 nucleotide sequence: TGCAGTGCTGCACCGGGAGCCGGGAACACTGAAGCTTTCTTT.

The chain is built from TRBV30 and TRBJ1-2, with a possible D match to TRBD1 (5 bases). The germline CDR1 and CDR2 sequences are GTSNPN and SVGIG (reference sequence). V lost 3 bases and J lost 1, with 15 bases in between. The CDR3 is made up of 15 amino acids. The CDR3 bases are TGTGCCTGGAGGGGAGGGGCAGAAAATAACTATGGCTACACCTTC. Its translation is CAWRGGAENNYGYTF.

V is TRBV28 and J is TRBJ1-2, with D unresolved. V was pared by 3 bases and J by 3 bases, with 14 bases between. The CDR3 has 15 amino acids. Germline loops: CDR1 MDHEN, CDR2 SYDVKM. The CDR3 is CASSFSPVQHYGYTF. CDR3 bases: TGTGCCAGCAGTTTCTCGCCGGTGCAGCACTATGGCTACACCTTC.

V usage is TRBV20-1 and J usage is TRBJ2-3; possible D gene TRBD1, 6 bases. The CDR3 length is 15 residues. V lost 3 bases, J lost 5 bases, and 18 bases lay in between. CDR1 and CDR2 from the germline V gene are DFQATT and SNEGSKA (reference sequence). CDR3 sequence (DNA): TGCAGTGCTAGCAATCAGGGGAAAGAGGGAGATACGCAGTATTTT. This sequence encodes CSASNQGKEGDTQYF.

This clonotype has only one observation. This chain connects TRBV7-9 to TRBJ1-2, with D uncertain. V lost 5 bases to trimming and J lost 8 bases, with 18 bases between them. The CDR3 extends over 14 amino acids. Germline CDR1 is SEHNR and CDR2 is FQNEAQ (reference sequence). CDR3: CASSPRVFEGGYTF. DNA for the CDR3: TGTGCCAGCAGCCCCCGCGTTTTTGAAGGCGGCTACACCTTC.

The chain carries TRBV29-1 and TRBJ2-1; a weak D match, TRBD2 (7 bases). The V end lost 3 bases, the J end lost 9 bases, and 21 bases lay between the germline ends. CDR3 length: 15 amino acids. Germline values: CDR1 SQVTM, CDR2 ANQGSEA. The CDR3 protein is CSVDNPAGAIGEQFF. The CDR3 DNA sequence: TGCAGCGTTGATAACCCGGCGGGGGCAATAGGTGAGCAGTTCTTC.

This clonotype was counted between two and nine times. The rearrangement links TRBV28 to TRBJ1-1; TRBD1 might be the D (5 bases). Germline V gene sequence: CDR1 MDHEN, CDR2 SYDVKM. CDR3 length: 12 residues. Trimming removed 2 bases from V and 8 bases from J, with 9 bases in between. In DNA form, the CDR3 reads TGTGCCAGCAGTTTAAGGGGCAGAGAAGCTTTCTTT. Its protein is CASSLRGREAFF.

The chain links TRBV7-2 to TRBJ2-5; D tentatively fits TRBD1 or TRBD2 (5 bases each). Germline V CDR1 and CDR2: SGHTA, FQGNSA. Trimming pared 1 base from V and 6 bases from J, leaving 15 bases between. The CDR3 has 15 amino acids. The CDR3 protein is CASSLVSEGLKTQYF. The CDR3 nucleotides are TGTGCCAGCAGCTTAGTTAGTGAGGGGTTGAAGACCCAGTACTTC.

V gene TRBV27 combines with J gene TRBJ1-5; maybe TRBD1 (6 bases). From germline, CDR1 is MNHEY and CDR2 SMNVEV (reference sequence). Trimming removed 3 bases from V and 6 bases from J, with 12 bases in between. CDR3 size: 14 residues. The CDR3, as DNA: TGTGCCAGCAGTTTGGAACAGGGTAGTCAGCCCCAGCATTTT. Translated, it gives CASSLEQGSQPQHF.

This chain links TRBV30 with TRBJ1-1; D is ambiguous. The V end lost 5 bases, the J end lost 10 bases, and 17 bases lay between the germline ends. Germline CDR1 and CDR2: GTSNPN and SVGIG (reference sequence). This CDR3 contains 12 residues. The CDR3 region is CAWGLAASVAFF. CDR3 coding DNA: TGTGCCTGGGGACTGGCAGCGTCCGTAGCTTTCTTT.

The chain is built from TRBV11-2 and TRBJ2-5; D may correspond to TRBD1 or TRBD2 (5 bases each). V lost 0 bases to trimming and J lost 1 base, with 12 bases between them. Germline CDR1 reads SGHAT; CDR2 reads FQNNGV. The CDR3 has 16 residues. CDR3 DNA: TGTGCCAGCAGCTTAGATCGGGGACGGGGCCAAGAGACCCAGTACTTC. It yields the protein CASSLDRGRGQETQYF.

V and J are TRBV7-6 and TRBJ2-5; 9 bases match TRBD1. Unmatched junction bases numbered 9, after V lost 5 bases and J lost 2 bases. CDR3 length: 16 residues. Germline assignment: CDR1 SGHVS and CDR2 FNYEAQ. The CDR3 DNA follows: TGTGCCAGCAGCCTAACACCGGGACAGGGTCAAGAGACCCAGTACTTC. It codes for CASSLTPGQGQETQYF.

The rearrangement links TRBV24-1 to TRBJ2-5; 7 positions match TRBD1. Germline lookup yields CDR1 KGHDR and CDR2 SFDVKD. There are 14 residues in the CDR3. V dropped 4 bases and J dropped 5; count of bases not matched to a gene: 6. CDR3 residues: CATSDYRGKETQYF. For the CDR3, the DNA is TGTGCCACCAGTGACTACAGGGGAAAGGAGACCCAGTACTTC.

This clonotype showed up just once. V usage is TRBV7-2 and J usage is TRBJ1-2; TRBD1 matches 10 bases. The germline gives CDR1 SGHTA, CDR2 FQGNSA. J lost 7 bases, V lost 5 bases, and 7 bases had no gene match. The CDR3 covers 14 residues. The CDR3 coding sequence is TGTGCCAGCAGCCAGACAAGACAGGGGGCTGGCTACACCTTC. It translates to CASSQTRQGAGYTF.

V and J are TRBV6-1 and TRBJ1-5, with D perhaps matching TRBD1 (5 bases). This CDR3 is built from 15 residues. The ends were cut back, 6 bases at V and 3 bases at J, with 15 bases in the middle. CDR1 and CDR2 (germline): MNHNS, SASEGT. The CDR3 here is CASRERGQTNQPQHF. In nucleotides, the CDR3 is TGTGCCAGCAGGGAAAGGGGCCAGACCAATCAGCCCCAGCATTTT.

V usage is TRBV7-8 and J usage is TRBJ1-1; 7 bases map to TRBD1. The CDR3 has 15 amino acids. The V gene end was trimmed by 2 bases and the J gene end by 5 bases; junction bases not matched to a gene: 8. CDR1 and CDR2 from the germline V gene are SGHVS and FQNEAQ. DNA of the CDR3: TGTGCCAGCAGCTTAAAGTTAACAGGGGTAACTGAAGCTTTCTTT. The encoded protein is CASSLKLTGVTEAFF.

The V and J genes are TRBV20-1 and TRBJ1-3, with 10 bases fitting TRBD1. Germline loops: CDR1 DFQATT, CDR2 SNEGSKA (reference sequence). J lost 8 bases, V lost 6 bases, and 10 bases had no gene match. CDR3 size: 14 residues. CDR3 in DNA: TGCAGTGCGGCGCCGGGACAGGGGAGGGACACCATATATTTT. Protein: CSAAPGQGRDTIYF.

The CDR3: CSARGRPGLAAYNEQFF. In DNA, the CDR3 is TGCAGTGCTAGAGGAAGACCGGGACTAGCGGCCTACAATGAGCAGTTCTTC. The genes are TRBV20-1 and TRBJ2-1, with 11 positions matching TRBD2. The CDR3 is made up of 17 amino acids. The V gene's germline CDR1 is DFQATT and CDR2 SNEGSKA (reference sequence). V trimming: 1 base; J trimming: 2 bases; junction bases outside the gene matches: 7.

This sequence joins TRBV10-1 and TRBJ1-5; D not certain. V lost 6 bases, J lost 2 bases, and 14 bases lay in between. Germline V gene sequence: CDR1 WNHNN, CDR2 SYGVQD (reference sequence). This CDR3 has 15 amino acids. DNA for the CDR3: TGCGCCAGCAGGAGCTACGGGGTGGGCAATCAGCCCCAGCATTTT. Its translation is CASRSYGVGNQPQHF.